Listed below are T cell receptor beta chains from one sample, sequenced in a study of blood T cells in healthy people across ages. TCRdb called the 5' RACE reads again in MiXCR, with one record for every CDR3 protein. Among 600,000 to 650,000 distinct CDR3 sequences listed, roughly three fifths were seen once. Material: blood. All receptors come from a man in his fifties or sixties in good health. The CDR3 runs from the conserved cysteine through the conserved F or W. A D gene is named only where the DNA matches it firmly. Rows give clone size only sometimes, using once, few, many, or a class for an expanded clone.

>TRBJ1-5|NA|TRBD1|TRBV6-2/TRBV6-3
CASMGQGDQPQHF
TGTGCCAGCATGGGACAGGGGGATCAGCCCCAGCATTTT
>TRBJ2-3|NA|TRBD2|TRBV5-1
CASSLGLAGEGTDTQYF
TGCGCCAGCAGCTTGGGCCTAGCGGGAGAGGGTACAGATACGCAGTATTTT
>TRBJ2-5|once|NA|TRBV4-2
CASSQGAGASQETQYF
TGTGCCAGCAGCCAAGGGGCGGGGGCGTCGCAAGAGACCCAGTACTTC
>TRBJ2-1|NA|NA|TRBV5-1
CASGLAEGGYNEQFF
TGCGCCAGCGGCTTGGCGGAGGGGGGCTACAATGAGCAGTTCTTC
>TRBJ1-1|NA|NA|TRBV29-1
CSVEDWTTNEAFF
TGCAGCGTTGAAGATTGGACTACTAACGAAGCTTTCTTT
>TRBJ1-6|few|NA|TRBV3-1
CASSQAGLSSPLHF
TGTGCCAGCAGCCAGGCAGGGCTAAGTTCACCCCTCCACTTT
>TRBJ1-2|once|TRBD1|TRBV27
CACGTDYGYTF
TGTGCCTGCGGGACAGACTATGGCTACACCTTC
>TRBJ1-5|NA|NA|TRBV28
CASSSPGSAYSNQPQHF
TGTGCCAGCAGTTCCCCCGGGTCAGCCTATAGCAATCAGCCTCAGCATTTT
>TRBJ1-4|NA|NA|TRBV12-3/TRBV12-4
CASSWTVANEKLFF
TGTGCCAGCAGTTGGACAGTGGCTAATGAAAAACTGTTTTTT
>TRBJ1-4|NA|NA|TRBV15
CATSRDKGTNEKLFF
TGTGCCACCAGCAGAGATAAAGGGACTAATGAAAAACTGTTTTTT
>TRBJ2-2|NA|TRBD1|TRBV5-1
CASSYGPGGDLNTGELFF
TGCGCCAGCAGCTATGGGCCAGGGGGAGATCTGAACACCGGGGAGCTGTTTTTT
>TRBJ1-1|NA|NA|TRBV4-1
CASSQLWLNTEAFF
TGCGCCAGCAGCCAACTCTGGCTTAACACTGAAGCTTTCTTT
>TRBJ2-5|NA|NA|TRBV20-1
CSAREKAPGRETQYF
TGCAGTGCTAGAGAGAAGGCCCCAGGGAGGGAGACCCAGTACTTC
>TRBJ2-7|few|TRBD2|TRBV5-1
CASSTGTIDYEQYF
TGCGCCAGCAGCACCGGGACTATCGACTACGAGCAGTACTTC
>TRBJ2-5|NA|NA|TRBV6-6
CASRVYPDQETQYF
TGTGCCAGCAGAGTTTACCCGGACCAAGAGACCCAGTACTTC
>TRBJ1-2|few|NA|TRBV5-1
CASSRAGDDYGYTF
TGCGCCAGCAGCCGGGCAGGGGACGACTATGGCTACACCTTC
>TRBJ2-1|few|TRBD2|TRBV18
CASETSGGYNEQFF
TGTGCCAGCGAGACTAGCGGGGGCTACAATGAGCAGTTCTTC
>TRBJ2-1|NA|TRBD1|TRBV6-1
CANTAIAGTGGNEQFF
TGTGCCAACACAGCGATAGCCGGGACAGGGGGCAATGAGCAGTTCTTC
>TRBJ1-2|NA|NA|TRBV5-1
CASSLPSTTAGYGYTF
TGCGCCAGCAGCTTGCCCTCCACTACCGCTGGCTATGGCTACACCTTC
>TRBJ2-1|NA|TRBD2|TRBV18
CASSLQRGPYNEQFF
TGTGCCAGCTCACTGCAGCGGGGGCCCTACAATGAGCAGTTCTTC
>TRBJ2-1|few|NA|TRBV15
CATSRPQAGDNEQFF
TGTGCCACCAGCAGACCGCAAGCCGGGGACAACGAGCAGTTCTTC
>TRBJ2-5|NA|NA|TRBV12-3/TRBV12-4
CASKLGGPRGTQYF
TGTGCCAGCAAGTTAGGTGGCCCCCGGGGGACCCAGTACTTC
>TRBJ2-5|NA|NA|TRBV21-1
CASSKEGLLGQETQYF
TGTGCCAGCAGCAAAGAGGGGCTACTTGGCCAAGAGACCCAGTACTTC
>TRBJ2-5|NA|NA|TRBV6-1
CASSEGAAQETQYF
TGTGCCAGCAGTGAGGGGGCCGCACAAGAGACCCAGTACTTC
>TRBJ2-3|NA|TRBD1|TRBV2
CASRGPVGGTGGPDTQYF
TGTGCCAGCAGGGGACCCGTCGGCGGGACAGGGGGCCCAGATACGCAGTATTTT
>TRBJ1-5|few|TRBD1|TRBV7-9
CASSLAGGHQPQHF
TGTGCCAGCAGCTTAGCAGGGGGCCATCAGCCCCAGCATTTT
>TRBJ2-4|NA|NA|TRBV18
CASSPPDREGSKNIQYF
TGTGCCAGCTCACCACCCGACAGGGAGGGATCCAAAAACATTCAGTACTTC
>TRBJ1-1|NA|NA|TRBV10-3
CAISDGQNTEAFF
TGTGCCATCAGTGATGGTCAGAACACTGAAGCTTTCTTT
>TRBJ1-2|NA|NA|TRBV28
CASSSEGYTF
TGTGCCAGCAGTTCGGAGGGCTACACCTTC
>TRBJ1-1|NA|NA|TRBV6-2/TRBV6-3
CASSYSRVAAFF
TGCGCCAGCAGTTACTCACGGGTGGCAGCTTTCTTT
>TRBJ2-5|NA|TRBD1|TRBV6-5
CASSPSRDRGETQYF
TGTGCCAGCAGTCCCTCCCGGGACAGGGGAGAGACCCAGTACTTC
>TRBJ2-7|NA|NA|TRBV6-1
CASLSGTHYEQYF
TGTGCCAGCCTATCCGGGACTCACTACGAGCAGTACTTC
>TRBJ1-1|NA|NA|TRBV29-1
CSVVGPGGLRTEAFF
TGCAGCGTTGTTGGGCCGGGGGGTTTGAGAACTGAAGCTTTCTTT
>TRBJ1-2|NA|NA|TRBV3-1
CASSPAHAGNYGYTF
TGTGCCAGCAGCCCAGCGCATGCAGGCAACTATGGCTACACCTTC
>TRBJ2-5|NA|NA|TRBV20-1
CSAPQGGLETQYF
TGCAGTGCTCCTCAGGGGGGGCTAGAGACCCAGTACTTC
>TRBJ2-2|few|NA|TRBV10-3
CAISESAGQNGELFF
TGTGCCATCAGTGAGTCGGCGGGGCAAAACGGGGAGCTGTTTTTT
>TRBJ2-1|NA|TRBD1|TRBV15
CATRRGQNNEQFF
TGTGCCACCAGAAGGGGACAGAACAATGAGCAGTTCTTC
>TRBJ2-7|few|NA|TRBV11-2
CASSRPAGAYEQYF
TGTGCCAGCAGCCGCCCGGCAGGGGCGTACGAGCAGTACTTC
>TRBJ2-1|few|NA|TRBV29-1
CSVENRLANNEQFF
TGCAGCGTTGAAAATAGGCTAGCCAACAATGAGCAGTTCTTC
>TRBJ1-6|few|NA|TRBV4-2
CASSQGGSSSPLHF
TGTGCCAGCAGCCAAGGGGGCTCAAGTTCACCCCTCCACTTT
>TRBJ2-6|few|NA|TRBV12-3/TRBV12-4
CASSLGVNSGANVLTF
TGTGCCAGCAGTTTAGGGGTGAACTCTGGGGCCAACGTCCTGACTTTC